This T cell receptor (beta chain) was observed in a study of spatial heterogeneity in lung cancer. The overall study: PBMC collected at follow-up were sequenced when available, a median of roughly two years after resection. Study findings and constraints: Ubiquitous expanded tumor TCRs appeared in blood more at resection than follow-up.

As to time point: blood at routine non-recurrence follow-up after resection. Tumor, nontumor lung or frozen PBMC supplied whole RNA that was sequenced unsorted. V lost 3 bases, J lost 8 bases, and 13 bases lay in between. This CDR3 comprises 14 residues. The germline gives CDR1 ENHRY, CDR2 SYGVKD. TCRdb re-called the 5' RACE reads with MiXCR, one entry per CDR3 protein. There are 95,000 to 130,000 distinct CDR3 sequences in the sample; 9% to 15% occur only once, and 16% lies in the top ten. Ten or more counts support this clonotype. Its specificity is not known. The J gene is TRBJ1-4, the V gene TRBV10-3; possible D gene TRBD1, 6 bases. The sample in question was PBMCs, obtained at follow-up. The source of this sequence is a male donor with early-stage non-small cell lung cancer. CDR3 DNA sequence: TGTGCCATCAGTGATGTACAGGGTAACGAAAAACTGTTTTTT. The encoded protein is CAISDVQGNEKLFF.